This entry is about one TCR beta chain. These data originate in a study of T cell changes during pregnancy in multiple sclerosis. The CDR3 is 16 residues long. Looked up from germline, CDR1 is SGHRS and CDR2 is YFSETQ. V gave up 3 bases and J gave up 2 bases; unmatched junction bases: 8. Clones were sequenced by immunoSEQ multiplex PCR, and TCRdb holds only the in-frame ones, with some missing. The sample has roughly 61,000 clones; 90% are singletons. The clonotype originates from a female donor in good health, enrolled as a control in a pregnancy study. Sequences were derived from peripheral blood, sampled in the first trimester of pregnancy. The rearrangement joins TRBV5-1 to TRBJ1-1, with TRBD1 matching over 9 bases. CDR3 protein: CASSSSDRGLNTEAFF. CDR3 nucleotide sequence: TGCGCCAGCAGCTCCTCGGACAGGGGACTAAACACTGAAGCTTTCTTT.